Listed below are T cell receptor beta chains from one sample, sequenced in a study of T cell repertoires in ileal Crohn's disease. Sequencing was performed with immunoSEQ multiplex PCR; in TCRdb, only in-frame clones are kept and a portion is missing. The sample comprises some 8,000 clones, 80% of which are singletons, and 9.5% to 15% rests with the top ten. Sequenced material: ileal tissue. Receptors were obtained from an adult with Crohn's disease. Each CDR3 is given with its conserved first and last residue. Each record gives: clone size, V gene, J gene, D gene, CDR3 protein, CDR3 DNA. D genes are given only for firm matches. Only some rows state a clone size, as once, few, many or a class for expanded clones.

>-|TRBV5-6|TRBJ2-7|-
CASSPGVSGWEQYF
TGTGCCAGCAGCCCGGGGGTTTCCGGGTGGGAGCAGTACTTC
>-|TRBV6-1|TRBJ2-1|-
CASSARGLPNEQFF
TGTGCCAGCAGTGCCCGGGGACTTCCCAATGAGCAGTTCTTC
>-|TRBV5-4|TRBJ1-2|-
CASSSHSQASNYGYTF
TGTGCCAGCAGCTCTCATTCCCAAGCCAGTAACTATGGCTACACCTTC
>-|TRBV30|TRBJ1-3|-
CASDSGGNTIYF
TGTGCCTCCGACTCGGGGGGAAACACCATATATTTT
>-|TRBV11-3|TRBJ2-2|-
CASSPPVGRNTGELFF
TGTGCCAGCAGCCCGCCGGTCGGGAGGAACACCGGGGAGCTGTTTTTT
>-|TRBV28|TRBJ2-7|-
CASNEERDEQYF
TGTGCCAGCAACGAAGAACGGGACGAGCAGTACTTC
>-|TRBV7-9|TRBJ1-1|-
CASSLTENTEAFF
TGTGCCAGCAGCTTGACAGAGAACACTGAAGCTTTCTTT
>-|TRBV5-5|TRBJ2-7|-
CASSLDGYEQYF
TGTGCCAGCAGCTTGGACGGCTACGAGCAGTACTTC
>-|TRBV2|TRBJ1-3|TRBD1
CASSEQGGTGNTIYF
TGTGCCAGCAGTGAGCAGGGGGGGACTGGAAACACCATATATTTT
>-|TRBV20-1|TRBJ2-7|-
CSASDSYEQYF
TGCAGTGCTAGCGACTCCTACGAGCAGTACTTC
>few|TRBV11-3|TRBJ2-1|TRBD2
CASSYGRSNNEQFF
TGTGCCAGCAGCTACGGGAGGAGCAACAATGAGCAGTTCTTC
>few|TRBV19|TRBJ1-5|TRBD1
CASSPRRQGANQPQHF
TGTGCCAGTAGTCCGAGACGACAGGGGGCCAATCAGCCCCAGCATTTT
>once|TRBV11-2|TRBJ2-2|-
CASSLVGPTGELFF
TGTGCCAGCAGCTTAGTTGGGCCCACCGGGGAGCTGTTTTTT
>-|TRBV19|TRBJ2-6|-
CASMLSGRNGANVLTF
TGTGCCAGTATGCTGTCCGGTAGGAATGGGGCCAACGTCCTGACTTTC
>-|TRBV7-3|TRBJ1-3|TRBD1
CASSSGQGPSSGNTIYF
TGTGCCAGCAGCTCCGGACAGGGCCCTTCTTCTGGAAACACCATATATTTT
>-|TRBV27|TRBJ2-1|-
CASSLSARGKGEQFF
TGTGCCAGCAGTTTATCTGCCAGGGGAAAGGGTGAGCAGTTCTTC
>few|TRBV2|TRBJ1-3|-
CASRGGSGNTIYF
TGTGCCAGCAGAGGTGGTTCTGGAAACACCATATATTTT
>once|TRBV7-9|TRBJ2-1|TRBD1
CASSPGTGSFNEQFF
TGTGCCAGCAGCCCTGGGACAGGGTCCTTCAATGAGCAGTTCTTC
>-|TRBV6-5|TRBJ1-5|-
CASSHGGGLNQPQHF
TGTGCCAGCAGCCACGGGGGGGGGCTGAATCAGCCCCAGCATTTT
>-|TRBV7-2|TRBJ2-4|-
CASRSNAGNIQYF
TGTGCCAGCAGGTCAAACGCCGGAAACATTCAGTACTTC
>-|TRBV7-9|TRBJ2-3|-
CASSLLGAGTDTQYF
TGTGCCAGCAGCTTACTAGGGGCTGGCACAGATACGCAGTATTTT
>few|TRBV6-1|TRBJ1-2|TRBD1
CASSTTGVTNYGYTF
TGTGCCAGCAGTACGACAGGGGTTACTAACTATGGCTACACCTTC
>few|TRBV12-5|TRBJ2-3|-
CASGLGGSSDTQYF
TGTGCTAGTGGTTTGGGGGGGAGTTCAGATACGCAGTATTTT
>-|TRBV6-1|TRBJ2-2|TRBD1
CASPGTGPGELFF
TGTGCCAGCCCCGGGACAGGGCCCGGGGAGCTGTTTTTT
>few|TRBV6-5|TRBJ2-1|-
CASSYSNQGNNEQFF
TGTGCCAGCAGTTACTCGAACCAGGGGAACAATGAGCAGTTCTTC
>-|TRBV9|TRBJ2-1|TRBD2
CASSGRLAGGGFYNEQFF
TGTGCCAGCAGCGGCAGACTAGCGGGAGGGGGCTTCTACAATGAGCAGTTCTTC
>-|TRBV7-8|TRBJ2-6|-
CASSLQSSGANVLTF
TGTGCCAGCAGCTTGCAGAGCTCTGGGGCCAACGTCCTGACTTTC
>-|TRBV4-2|TRBJ1-1|-
CASSQSEGESAEAFF
TGTGCCAGCAGCCAAAGCGAGGGAGAATCAGCTGAAGCTTTCTTT
>-|TRBV11-3|TRBJ2-7|-
CASREGNDYEQYF
TGTGCCAGCAGGGAGGGAAATGATTACGAGCAGTACTTC
>-|TRBV4-3|TRBJ2-3|-
CASSQGKGTTDTQYF
TGCGCCAGCAGCCAGGGAAAGGGTACAACAGATACGCAGTATTTT
>-|TRBV5-5|TRBJ2-7|-
CASSYDTGRTSYEQYF
TGTGCCAGCAGCTATGACACGGGGAGAACCTCCTACGAGCAGTACTTC
>-|TRBV19|TRBJ1-2|TRBD1
CASTTGQGRGYTF
TGTGCCAGTACCACAGGACAGGGGCGAGGCTACACCTTC
>-|TRBV10-3|TRBJ2-7|TRBD2
CAIRSGTSSYEQYF
TGTGCCATCAGATCCGGGACTAGCTCTTACGAGCAGTACTTC
>-|TRBV27|TRBJ1-1|-
CASSLGVGERAFF
TGTGCCAGCAGTTTAGGTGTAGGGGAGCGGGCTTTCTTT
>-|TRBV28|TRBJ2-5|TRBD2
CASRSTISGGTETQYF
TGTGCCAGCAGATCCACCATTTCCGGGGGGACGGAGACCCAGTACTTC
>-|TRBV5-1|TRBJ1-2|TRBD1
CASSSPGQGYGEYGYTF
TGCGCCAGCAGCTCTCCGGGACAGGGCTACGGAGAGTATGGCTACACCTTC
>-|TRBV5-5|TRBJ1-5|TRBD1
CASSLGQGGRNQPQHF
TGTGCCAGCAGCTTGGGACAGGGGGGGCGGAATCAGCCCCAGCATTTT